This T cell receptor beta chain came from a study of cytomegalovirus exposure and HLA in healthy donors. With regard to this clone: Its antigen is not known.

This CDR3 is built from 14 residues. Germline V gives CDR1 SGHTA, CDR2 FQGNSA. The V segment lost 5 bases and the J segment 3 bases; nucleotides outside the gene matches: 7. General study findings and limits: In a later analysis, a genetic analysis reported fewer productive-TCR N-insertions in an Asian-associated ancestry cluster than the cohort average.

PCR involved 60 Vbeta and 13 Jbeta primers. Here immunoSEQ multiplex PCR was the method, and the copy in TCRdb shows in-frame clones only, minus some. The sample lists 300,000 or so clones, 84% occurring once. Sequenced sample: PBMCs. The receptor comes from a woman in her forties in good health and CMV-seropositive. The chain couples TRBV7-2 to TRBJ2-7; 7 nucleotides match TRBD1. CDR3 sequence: CASSLRDSYYEQYF. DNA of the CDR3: TGTGCCAGCAGCCTCCGGGACAGCTACTACGAGCAGTACTTC.